The next 30 T cell receptor beta chains were all read from a single sample in a study of blood T cell repertoires in COVID-19. Measured with immunoSEQ multiplex PCR; TCRdb has only the in-frame clones, and not every one. The sample lists 40,000 to 50,000 clones, 89% seen once, with less than 7% in the top ten. Material for sequencing was peripheral blood. These receptors all come from a human donor in a cohort sampled during active COVID-19.

The genes are TRBV6-5 and TRBJ1-1; 8 bases are a match to TRBD1. There are 15 residues in the CDR3. Looked up from germline, CDR1 is MNHEY and CDR2 is SVGAGI. V shed 0 bases, J shed 10 bases, and the junction held 10 bases outside the gene matches. In DNA form, the CDR3 reads TGTGCCAGCAGTTACTCGAACCAGGGGACAGGACCAGCTTTCTTT. The encoded protein is CASSYSNQGTGPAFF.

This chain joins TRBV3-1 (or the pseudogene TRBV3-2) and TRBJ1-2, with D possibly being TRBD1 (6 bases). V was clipped by 4 bases and J by 4 bases, with 13 bases between them. The CDR3 sequence is 14 residues long. Germline values: CDR1 LGHDT, CDR2 YNNKEL (reference sequence). The chain's CDR3 is CASSPPGGAYGYTF. The CDR3 nucleotides read TGTGCCAGCAGCCCTCCGGGGGGGGCCTATGGCTACACCTTC.

The chain combines TRBV4-2 with TRBJ1-6; no clear D. Germline V gene sequence: CDR1 LGHNA, CDR2 YNFKEQ. V lost 6 bases and J lost 8, with 11 bases in between. The CDR3 consists of 13 residues. CDR3 in DNA: TGTGCCAGCAGTTACTCCGTAGATTCACCCCTCCACTTT. Translated, it gives CASSYSVDSPLHF.

This chain connects TRBV6-2 or TRBV6-3 to TRBJ2-3; TRBD2 matches at 8 bases. CDR1 and CDR2 from the germline V gene are MNHEY and SVGEGT. Losses at the gene ends were 6 bases for V and 2 bases for J; bases not matched to a gene: 16. This CDR3 comprises 18 residues. DNA for the CDR3: TGTGCCAGCAGCCCGATATGGGGCGGGGGGCCCAACACAGATACGCAGTATTTT. This translates into CASSPIWGGGPNTDTQYF.

The chain combines TRBV27 with TRBJ1-4; D perhaps matches TRBD1 (5 bases). CDR1 is MNHEY, CDR2 SMNVEV, per germline (reference sequence). The ends were cut back, 3 bases at V and 8 bases at J, with 10 bases in the middle. The CDR3 totals 13 residues. Here the CDR3 DNA reads TGTGCCAGCAGTTTCTGGGGGGAGGAAAAACTGTTTTTT. Encoded protein: CASSFWGEEKLFF.

The rearrangement links TRBV30 to TRBJ1-1; TRBD1 might be the D (6 bases). This CDR3 region has 15 residues. V dropped 0 bases and J dropped 4 bases, with 15 bases sitting between them. Germline-derived CDR1 and CDR2 are GTSNPN and SVGIG (reference sequence). This CDR3 is CAWSVLRGGGTEAFF. CDR3 bases: TGTGCCTGGAGTGTACTGAGGGGGGGAGGCACTGAAGCTTTCTTT.

This clone has a single count. The rearrangement uses TRBV5-1 and TRBJ1-2, with TRBD1 matching 7 bases. This CDR3 comprises 13 residues. Germline-derived CDR1 and CDR2 are SGHRS and YFSETQ. V gave up 3 bases and J gave up 8 bases; unmatched junction bases: 7. The CDR3 DNA reads as TGCGCCAGCAGCTCGGTCGACAGGGCCGGCTACACCTTC. It specifies CASSSVDRAGYTF.

This clone occurred a few times. This rearrangement joins TRBV25-1 to TRBJ2-3; D remains ambiguous. Trimming stripped 6 bases from V and 5 bases from J, with 9 bases between. Germline CDR1 MGHDK, CDR2 SYGVNS. The CDR3 has 12 residues. CDR3 coding DNA: TGTGCCAGCAGAGCTACGGGAGATACGCAGTATTTT. Its translation: CASRATGDTQYF.

CDR3 protein: CASISSYNSPLHF. In DNA form, the CDR3 reads TGTGCCAGCATCAGCTCCTATAATTCACCCCTCCACTTT. The V gene is TRBV25-1, the J gene TRBJ1-6; unclear D gene. V was cut by 7 bases and J by 0 bases, with 4 bases left in between. Per the germline V gene, CDR1 is MGHDK and CDR2 is SYGVNS. The CDR3 has 13 residues.

The rearrangement uses TRBV4-1 and TRBJ1-5, with unresolved D. V was shortened by 0 bases and J by 1 base, with 16 bases between the two germline ends. The CDR3 runs 18 residues. The germline V gene encodes CDR1 MGHRA and CDR2 YSYEKL. The CDR3 DNA sequence: TGCGCCAGCAGCCAAGATACCGGTCTGGGAGGAAGCAATCAGCCCCAGCATTTT. Protein sequence: CASSQDTGLGGSNQPQHF.

V usage is TRBV3-1 (or the pseudogene TRBV3-2) and J usage is TRBJ2-1; 11 bases align to TRBD2. This CDR3 is 15 amino acids long. Germline V gene lookup returns CDR1 LGHDT and CDR2 YNNKEL (reference sequence). Trimming removed 3 bases from V and 5 bases from J; junction bases left unmatched: 3. This chain's CDR3 is CASSQGTSGNNEQFF. For the CDR3, the DNA is TGTGCCAGCAGCCAGGGGACTAGCGGTAACAATGAGCAGTTCTTC.

The chain links TRBV20-1 to TRBJ1-1; the D is unclear. Germline CDR1 DFQATT, CDR2 SNEGSKA (reference sequence). Trimming cost V 6 bases and J 5 bases, with 10 bases left between them. CDR3 length equals 11 residues. CDR3: CSAGPGTEAFF. CDR3 coding DNA: TGCAGTGCCGGGCCGGGGACTGAAGCTTTCTTT.

The CDR3 reads CASRTRTGAHLNYGYTF. DNA of the CDR3: TGTGCCAGCAGGACTCGGACAGGGGCGCACCTTAACTATGGCTACACCTTC. V is TRBV25-1 and J is TRBJ1-2, with 9 bases aligning to TRBD1. Germline CDR1 and CDR2: MGHDK and SYGVNS. The CDR3 length is 17 residues. The trim removed 6 bases at V and 1 base at J, leaving 12 bases unmatched.

CDR3 nucleotides: TGTGCCAGCAGCACAGCCAGGGGCTACGAGCAGTACTTC. Translating gives CASSTARGYEQYF. V and J are TRBV3-1 (or the pseudogene TRBV3-2) and TRBJ2-7; tentative D call: TRBD1 (6 bases). In germline, CDR1 is LGHDT, CDR2 YNNKEL (reference sequence). Trimming left V 5 bases short and J 3 bases short, with 11 bases between. The length of the CDR3 is 13 residues.

The chain links TRBV2 to TRBJ2-3; TRBD2 matches at 13 bases. CDR3 length: 15 residues. J lost 6 bases, V lost 4 bases, and 4 bases had no gene match. CDR1 SNHLY and CDR2 FYNNEI come from the germline V gene. CDR3 residues: CASSGTSGSRDTQYF. As DNA, the CDR3 is TGTGCCAGCAGTGGGACTAGCGGGAGCCGGGATACGCAGTATTTT.

The V and J genes are TRBV5-5 and TRBJ2-7; D is possibly TRBD2 (5 bases). The CDR3 spans 14 residues. Trimming removed 3 bases at V and 0 bases at J, with 10 bases between. CDR1 SGHKS and CDR2 YYEKEE come from the germline V gene (reference sequence). The chain's CDR3 is CASSSPGYSYEQYF. The CDR3 DNA reads as TGTGCCAGCAGCTCACCGGGATACTCCTACGAGCAGTACTTC. The full variable domain, rest sourced from reference TRBV5-5 and TRBJ2-7, is DAGVTQSPTHLIKTRGQQVTLRCSPISGHKSVSWYQQVLGQGPQFIFQYYEKEERGRGNFPDRFSARQFPNYSSELNVNALLLGDSALYLCASSSPGYSYEQYFGPGTRLTVT.

The rearrangement joins TRBV5-1 to TRBJ1-2; 12 nucleotides agree with TRBD1. CDR1 and CDR2 (germline): SGHRS, YFSETQ. There are 16 residues in the CDR3. Trimming cost V 10 bases and J 4 bases; bases outside gene matches: 14. The CDR3 reads CASNPGQGASTYGYTF. CDR3 nucleotide sequence: TGCGCCTCGAACCCGGGACAGGGGGCGTCTACCTATGGCTACACCTTC.

The rearrangement joins TRBV7-2 to TRBJ1-2, with D maybe TRBD1 (6 bases). The CDR3 has 13 residues. The germline V gene encodes CDR1 SGHTA and CDR2 FQGNSA. Trimming removed 1 base at V and 7 bases at J, with 10 bases between. CDR3 protein: CASSLDREGGYTF. The DNA of the CDR3 is TGTGCCAGCAGCTTAGACAGGGAGGGTGGCTACACCTTC. The full variable domain, its missing parts supplied by reference TRBV7-2 and TRBJ1-2, is GAGVSQSPSNKVTEKGKDVELRCDPISGHTALYWYRQSLGQGLEFLIYFQGNSAPDKSGLPSDRFSAERTGGSVSTLTIQRTQQEDSAVYLCASSLDREGGYTFGSGTRLTVV.

This chain links TRBV27 with TRBJ2-7; D call uncertain. CDR3 size: 13 residues. Germline V CDR1 and CDR2: MNHEY, SMNVEV (reference sequence). Trimming cost V 3 bases and J 0 bases, with 6 bases left between them. The CDR3 coding sequence is TGTGCCAGCAGTTTCCAGTTCTCCTACGAGCAGTACTTC. This codes for CASSFQFSYEQYF.

CDR3 protein: CASRGQGANYGYTF. In nucleotides, the CDR3 is TGTGCCAGCAGGGGACAGGGCGCTAACTATGGCTACACCTTC. The chain carries TRBV2 and TRBJ1-2; 9 nucleotides line up with TRBD1. V gave up 6 bases and J gave up 0 bases; unmatched junction bases: 2. The CDR3 loop spans 14 amino acids. In germline, CDR1 is SNHLY, CDR2 FYNNEI.

This clone has a handful of counts. The chain recombines TRBV10-3 with TRBJ2-3; 9 bases line up with TRBD2. The CDR3 length is 13 residues. Trimming removed 11 bases from V and 2 bases from J; junction bases left unmatched: 5. CDR1 and CDR2 (germline): ENHRY, SYGVKD. The CDR3 DNA is TGTGCCTCAAGCGGGGGGCCCACAGATACGCAGTATTTT. Amino acid sequence: CASSGGPTDTQYF.

The CDR3 region is CATSRDAAGGHYNEQFF. The CDR3, as DNA: TGTGCCACCAGCAGAGATGCGGCGGGAGGGCACTACAATGAGCAGTTCTTC. The chain has TRBV15 and TRBJ2-1; 9 positions match TRBD2. Germline V gene data show CDR1 as LNHNV and CDR2 as YYDKDF (reference sequence). Trimming cost V 0 bases and J 3 bases; bases outside gene matches: 6. CDR3 length equals 17 residues.

This chain links TRBV10-3 with TRBJ2-7; a weak D match, TRBD2 (6 bases). The V gene's germline CDR1 is ENHRY and CDR2 SYGVKD. V was trimmed by 8 bases and J by 3 bases, leaving 26 bases between them. The CDR3 covers 17 residues. The CDR3 DNA is TGTGCCATCGCCCCCTCCTTCGGAGGGCCCAAGGGCTACGAGCAGTACTTC. The encoded protein is CAIAPSFGGPKGYEQYF.

The genes are TRBV5-1 and TRBJ2-7; 7 bases map to TRBD1. The CDR3 sequence is 15 residues long. Germline-derived CDR1 and CDR2 are SGHRS and YFSETQ. Trimming took 4 bases from V and 2 from J; bases not matched to a gene: 9. The CDR3 DNA reads TGCGCCAGCAGCCCTGGAACAGGGGCCCCCTACGAGCAGTACTTC. Encoded protein: CASSPGTGAPYEQYF.

This chain joins TRBV5-1 and TRBJ1-4; 12 positions agree with TRBD1. The germline V gene encodes CDR1 SGHRS and CDR2 YFSETQ. With V trimmed by 3 bases and J by 8 bases, 8 bases remained unmatched. This CDR3 comprises 16 residues. The CDR3 loop is CASSSQGQGAREKLFF. As DNA, the CDR3 is TGCGCCAGCAGCTCACAGGGACAGGGGGCGCGCGAAAAACTGTTTTTT. The whole variable domain, filled in from reference TRBV5-1 and TRBJ1-4, reads KAGVTQTPRYLIKTRGQQVTLSCSPISGHRSVSWYQQTPGQGLQFLFEYFSETQRNKGNFPGRFSGRQFSNSRSEMNVSTLELGDSALYLCASSSQGQGAREKLFFGSGTQLSVL.

The genes are TRBV12-5 and TRBJ1-1, with 8 bases identical to TRBD1. Losses at the gene ends were 2 bases for V and 6 bases for J; bases not matched to a gene: 8. Germline loops: CDR1 LGHNT, CDR2 FRNRAP. This CDR3 contains 15 residues. The CDR3 coding sequence is TGTGCTAGTGGTTTGACTCGGACAGGGTGGGCTGAAGCTTTCTTT. Translating gives CASGLTRTGWAEAFF.

The rearrangement joins TRBV12-1 to TRBJ2-7; TRBD2 is the table's D call, not checked against the DNA. TRBV12-1 represents a pseudogene. The length of the CDR3 is 17 residues. The CDR3 loop is CASSFVSRAPFNYEQYF. CDR3 sequence (DNA): TGTGCCAGCAGCTTTGTATCGAGGGCCCCCTTTAACTACGAGCAGTACTTC.

The CDR3 reads CSVERLFREQFF. The CDR3 DNA follows: TGCAGCGTTGAGAGGCTATTCCGTGAGCAGTTCTTC. This chain joins TRBV29-1 and TRBJ2-1; D unresolved. Trimming pared 3 bases from V and 9 bases from J, leaving 12 bases between. CDR3 length: 12 amino acids. Germline loops: CDR1 SQVTM, CDR2 ANQGSEA.

A single count supports this clone. The V call is TRBV2, the J call TRBJ2-5, with a tentative D call TRBD1 (6 bases). V was cut by 7 bases and J by 7 bases, with 19 bases left in between. The CDR3 has 14 amino acids. Germline-derived CDR1 and CDR2 are SNHLY and FYNNEI. DNA for the CDR3: TGTGCCAGCATAGGTGCCAGGGGTTTGGTGACCCAGTACTTC. Its translation is CASIGARGLVTQYF.

The chain uses TRBV10-3 and TRBJ1-6, with unresolved D. This CDR3 contains 12 residues. Germline CDR1 is ENHRY and CDR2 is SYGVKD. V was shortened by 6 bases and J by 7 bases, with 7 bases between the two germline ends. The CDR3 coding sequence is TGTGCCATCAGAAACACAAATTCACCCCTCCACTTT. Translated, it gives CAIRNTNSPLHF.